This paragraph reports one T cell receptor (beta chain). Its antigen is still unknown. Nothing much larger sits one base from this clone, and base qualities are not available. TCRbeta CDR3 regions were amplified from genomic DNA by means of the immunoSEQ Assay, a bias-controlled multiplex PCR. In the paper's pipeline: Nucleated cell counts per sample were estimated from amplification of reference gene primers within the assay. Sequence reads were collapsed and filtered to measure the absolute abundance of every unique TCRbeta CDR3 rearrangement. Productive Simpson clonality was computed per sample as the square root of Simpson's diversity index over productive rearrangements. TCRdb re-hosts the immuneACCESS table, in-frame sequences only. Its copies lack some clones; in the studies checked, an unresolved V gene accounts for under half of them, and the cause for the rest is not known. The V and J calls and clone size are taken from that table; D and trimming were inferred from the DNA. The sample has fewer than 200,000 clones on record, roughly 87% of them singletons. The ten biggest clones cover under 10% of the sample.

This sample was included in a study of blood T cell repertoires in COVID-19 (TCRdb year 2020). In the study overall: Samples covering the acute and convalescent phases of COVID-19 were provided by collaborators in the United States, Italy and Spain. Samples were obtained from the ongoing ImmuneRACE study (first 160 participants) and from 1,254 subjects provided by 6 global collaborators. The material from the prospective study consisted of cDNA or gDNA derived from T cells, B-cell-depleted T cells, or PBMCs. Subjects who had been exposed to COVID-19, were actively infected with it, or had recovered from it provided the deeply sampled blood TCRbeta repertoires that made up the dataset. The repertoires were released in a freely available public database intended as a resource for research on the immune response to SARS-CoV-2. A de-identified subject ID, COVID-19 status, age in years and sex were almost always included in the sample metadata. Where available, HLA class I and class II types were taken from metadata supplied by the sample provider and were not determined by assay-based typing.

Germline trimming: 1 base from V, 8 bases from J; junction bases outside gene matches: 7. The CDR3 goes from the cysteine to the phenylalanine over 15 residues. CDR3 DNA only is kept here, 45 bases in frame from base 1. Reading the germline V gene gives CDR1 LGHNA and CDR2 YSLEER. The full study reports these points: Clinical and demographic metadata were provided uncurated, with the amount varying by source and participant.

One collaborating source in Seattle enrolled patients while the patients were actively infected and followed the patients over time throughout the course of disease. Whole blood was collected in K2EDTA tubes by collaborating institutions according to the institutions' own protocols. For TCRbeta analysis, collaborator samples were shipped as frozen whole blood, as isolated PBMCs, or as DNA extracted from either sample type. Material for sequencing was peripheral blood. The receptor's source is a woman in her seventies with COVID-19, enrolled during active disease. The receptor chain draws on TRBV4-3 and TRBJ1-4, and TRBD1 aligns with 7 junction nucleotides. The DNA is TGCGCCAGCAGCCAAGCTGCGACAGGGAGCGAAAAACTGTTTTTT. Translated, it reads CASSQAATGSEKLFF.